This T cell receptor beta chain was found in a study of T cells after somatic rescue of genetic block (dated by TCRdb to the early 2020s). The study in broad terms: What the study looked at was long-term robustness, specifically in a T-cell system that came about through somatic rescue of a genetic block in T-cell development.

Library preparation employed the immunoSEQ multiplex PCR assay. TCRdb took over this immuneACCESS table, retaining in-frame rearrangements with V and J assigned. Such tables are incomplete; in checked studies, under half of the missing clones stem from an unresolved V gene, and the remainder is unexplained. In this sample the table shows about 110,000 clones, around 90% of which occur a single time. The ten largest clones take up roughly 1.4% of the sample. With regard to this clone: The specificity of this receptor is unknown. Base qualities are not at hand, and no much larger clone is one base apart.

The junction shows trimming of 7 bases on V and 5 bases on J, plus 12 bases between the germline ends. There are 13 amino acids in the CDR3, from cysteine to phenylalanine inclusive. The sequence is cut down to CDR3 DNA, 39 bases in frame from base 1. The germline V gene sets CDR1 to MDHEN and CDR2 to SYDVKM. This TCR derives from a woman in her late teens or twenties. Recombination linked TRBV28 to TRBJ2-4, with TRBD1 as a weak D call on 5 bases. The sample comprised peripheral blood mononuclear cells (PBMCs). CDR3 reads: CASTLGAENIQYF. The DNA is TGTGCCAGCACCCTAGGGGCAGAAAACATTCAGTACTTC.